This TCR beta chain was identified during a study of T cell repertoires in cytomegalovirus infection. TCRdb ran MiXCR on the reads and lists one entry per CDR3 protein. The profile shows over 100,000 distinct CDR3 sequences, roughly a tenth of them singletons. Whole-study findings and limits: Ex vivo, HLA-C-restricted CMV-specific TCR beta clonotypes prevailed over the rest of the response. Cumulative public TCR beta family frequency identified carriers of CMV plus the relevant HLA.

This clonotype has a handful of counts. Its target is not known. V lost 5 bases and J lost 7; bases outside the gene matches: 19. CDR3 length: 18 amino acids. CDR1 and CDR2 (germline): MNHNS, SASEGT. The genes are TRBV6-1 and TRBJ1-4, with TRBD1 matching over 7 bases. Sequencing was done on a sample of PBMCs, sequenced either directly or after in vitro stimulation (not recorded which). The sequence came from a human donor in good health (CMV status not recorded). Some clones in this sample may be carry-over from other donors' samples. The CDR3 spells CASSLPFESGQSSEKLFF. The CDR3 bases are TGTGCCAGCAGTCTACCCTTTGAATCGGGACAGTCCAGTGAAAAACTGTTTTTT.